This T cell receptor beta chain was sequenced during a study of T cells in Graves' hyperthyroidism and ophthalmopathy (dated 2019 in TCRdb). Regarding the study in general: Peripheral blood samples were taken at the time of initial diagnosis, prior to any treatment. A discovery cohort of roughly 100 patients, roughly 40 with Graves' ophthalmopathy and 55 to 60 with stable Graves' hyperthyroidism, was used to find distinguishing TCR V-J signatures. Prospective prediction of ophthalmopathy was tested in an independent validation cohort consisting of some 18 hyperthyroidism patients and about 17 patients who later progressed to ophthalmopathy. The approximately 98 discovery patients were randomly divided into training and test sets at a 7:3 ratio. The study also compared thyroid tissue and blood T-cell repertoires from 5 to 7 Graves' hyperthyroidism patients. Following sampling, methimazole starting at 30 mg daily was given to hyperthyroidism patients, and high-dose intravenous methylprednisolone was given to ophthalmopathy patients. According to the paper, TCR Vbeta CDR3 sequencing was carried out on 135 peripheral blood samples, which came from fewer than 50 ophthalmopathy, roughly 75 hyperthyroidism and roughly 17 progressor patients.

TCR beta CDR3 regions were amplified from RNA transcripts. A first-round RT-PCR of the TCR CDR3 used the HTBI primer set with the Qiagen OneStep RT-PCR kit. Libraries were constructed in a second round of multiplex PCR, after which size selection and purification were performed. Libraries were sequenced paired-end with 100 bp reads on an Illumina HiSeq2000. The original methods were these. SOAPnuke was used to process the raw data, throwing out any read that contained adapters or uncalled bases, had a mean Phred below 15, or lacked an exact constant-primer or identifier match. COPE v1.2.5 was used to merge high-quality paired reads, and clonotypes were defined as unique nucleotide sequences. MiTCR v1.1 was used to align the clonotypes against IMGT TRBV, TRBD and TRBJ reference segments. The analysis included only V-J combinations with a frequency above 0.0001, which together covered around 99% of the repertoires. A TCS score was defined as the ratio of F50 (clonal expansion) to E x V (chaos), with BLOSUM62-based TCRdist applied between CDR3 peptides within each V-J. Welch's t-statistics and random forest reduced fewer than 550 V-J features to some 14, which were used in a naive Bayes classifier (R e1071). In-frame beta chains were kept once TCRdb had trimmed the public reads at Q25 with fastp and called clones with MiXCR. Identical CDR3 protein sequences are pooled into one entry, listed with their most common genes and DNA. TCRdb, rather than the study authors, made the V and J calls. A total of approximately 640,000 distinct CDR3 sequences appear in this sample, about a sixth of them only once. Jointly, the top ten make up around 4% of the sample.

General findings and caveats noted by the study authors: In validation, the model predicted progression to ophthalmopathy with approximately 69% sensitivity and 72.22% specificity, a median of about 6 months before onset. Sample size was not statistically predetermined, and investigators were not blinded to group allocation. A model built on a 13 V-J signature distinguished ophthalmopathy from stable hyperthyroidism, reaching 87.88% sensitivity and 81.08% specificity in cross-validation and 80%/75% in testing. Most expanded thyroid clonotypes (frequency above 0.001) were also detected in blood, suggesting blood repertoires may reflect thyroid immune responses.

Stable Graves' hyperthyroidism was defined as no progression to ophthalmopathy during 18 months of follow-up. Hyperthyroidism patients were newly diagnosed, had a disease duration of under 2 months, and were aged 18 to 65 years. The study excluded patients with uncontrolled infections, other autoimmune diseases, pregnancy or lactation. Diagnoses were established on the basis of clinical symptoms, serum thyroxine and TRAb, thyroid ultrasound, and orbital computed tomography. PBMCs were isolated from 10 ml of fresh peripheral blood by Ficoll-Paque density gradient centrifugation. Trizol reagent was used to extract total RNA, and RNA quality was then checked on an Agilent 2100 Bioanalyzer. This clonotype was picked up many times. No antigen is known for it. Base qualities are not provided; no much larger clone lies one nucleotide away. The material sequenced was blood. This TCR was recovered from a woman aged 25-40 years with Graves' hyperthyroidism.

Here is the DNA: TGTGCCAGCAGTGTTACGCTCACAGATACGCAGTATTTT. This gives the protein CASSVTLTDTQYF. This receptor chain uses TRBV2 and TRBJ2-3; the D gene is not confidently resolved. CDR3 length: 13 amino acids, cysteine to phenylalanine. Only the CDR3 portion is preserved as DNA: 39 bases, with reading frame beginning at the first base. The trim is 4 bases for V and 2 bases for J, with a gap of 7 bases between the germline ends. CDR1 is given as SNHLY and CDR2 as FYNNEI, both from the germline V gene.